This T cell receptor (beta chain) was recorded in a study of blood T cell repertoires in COVID-19. Turning to the study itself: The analysed material was cDNA or gDNA that came from T cells, B-cell-depleted T cells, or PBMCs.

From germline, CDR1 is SNHLY and CDR2 FYNNEI. The CDR3 has 11 amino acids. V lost 9 bases and J 1 base, leaving 7 bases between the germline ends. The data were produced by immunoSEQ multiplex PCR, yet TCRdb's version contains in-frame clones alone and is incomplete. The sample consists of approximately 350,000 clones, approximately 87% of them appearing once. This sequence joins TRBV2 and TRBJ2-7, with unresolved D. The sequence derives from a woman in her forties or fifties with COVID-19, enrolled during active disease. Sequencing used peripheral blood. The CDR3: CASQASYEQYF. The CDR3, as DNA: TGTGCCAGTCAGGCATCCTACGAGCAGTACTTC.